The 14 T cell receptor beta chains below were found in one sample sequenced in a study of blood T cell repertoires in COVID-19. Method: immunoSEQ multiplex PCR; TCRdb's copy keeps in-frame clones and lacks some. The sample has some 180,000 clones; 80% are singletons. The sequenced material came from PBMCs or T cells enriched from blood (not recorded which). Source of these receptors: a man between 60 and 75 years old who had been exposed to COVID-19.

This clone was found once. This chain links TRBV24-1 with TRBJ2-1, with D possibly being TRBD1 (5 bases). CDR3 size: 15 residues. V was cut by 3 bases and J by 4 bases, with 12 bases left in between. Germline CDR1 and CDR2: KGHDR and SFDVKD. The CDR3 protein is CATSDPPDTYNEQFF. DNA of the CDR3: TGTGCCACCAGTGATCCTCCGGACACGTACAATGAGCAGTTCTTC.

The rearrangement links TRBV7-6 to TRBJ2-5; 10 bases align to TRBD1. This CDR3 comprises 14 residues. Germline-derived CDR1 and CDR2 are SGHVS and FNYEAQ. V was pared by 5 bases and J by 4 bases, with 4 bases of the junction left unmatched. The CDR3 sequence is CASSKDRGRETQYF. CDR3 sequence (DNA): TGTGCCAGCAGCAAGGACAGGGGGAGAGAGACCCAGTACTTC. Full variable domain (remainder filled in from reference TRBV7-6 and TRBJ2-5): GAGVSQSPRYKVTKRGQDVALRCDPISGHVSLYWYRQALGQGPEFLTYFNYEAQQDKSGLPNDRFSAERPEGSISTLTIQRTEQRDSAMYRCASSKDRGRETQYFGPGTRLLVL.

This clone was counted a few times. The V call is TRBV6-5, the J call TRBJ2-7, with 12 bases matching TRBD2. The CDR3 runs 15 residues. Looked up from germline, CDR1 is MNHEY and CDR2 is SVGAGI. The junction had 3 bases not matched to a gene; V was cut back by 4 bases and J by 2 bases. Here the CDR3 reads CASSSGLAGPYEQYF. The CDR3 DNA is TGTGCCAGCAGTTCCGGACTAGCGGGGCCCTACGAGCAGTACTTC.

This clone was detected only a few times. This chain joins TRBV27 and TRBJ1-2, with 11 bases identical to TRBD1. Germline CDR1 reads MNHEY; CDR2 reads SMNVEV (reference sequence). The CDR3 is 15 amino acids. V was pared by 5 bases and J by 8 bases, with 10 bases of the junction left unmatched. CDR3 bases: TGTGCCAGCAGTCTCCTAGGACAGGGGGCGTCCGGCTACACCTTC. This sequence encodes CASSLLGQGASGYTF.

This clone was found once. The chain carries TRBV5-6 and TRBJ1-1; D is possibly TRBD1 (5 bases). The germline V gene has CDR1 SGHDT and CDR2 YYEEEE. Deletions cut 4 bases from V and 4 bases from J, with 14 bases between. This CDR3 is 14 amino acids long. This chain's CDR3 is CASSGQGWGTEAFF. The CDR3 DNA follows: TGTGCCAGCAGCGGGCAGGGATGGGGCACTGAAGCTTTCTTT.

V is TRBV11-3 and J is TRBJ2-7; no firm D call. This CDR3 spans 12 amino acids. Per germline, CDR1 SGHNT and CDR2 YENEEA. V lost 1 base and J 5 bases, leaving 6 bases between the germline ends. The CDR3 reads CASSLARNEQYF. CDR3 bases: TGTGCCAGCAGCTTAGCTAGGAACGAGCAGTACTTC.

V gene TRBV10-1 combines with J gene TRBJ2-4; D might be TRBD1 (5 bases). The CDR3 covers 19 residues. Trimming removed 2 bases at V and 3 bases at J, with 23 bases between. Germline loops: CDR1 WNHNN, CDR2 SYGVQD (reference sequence). The CDR3 protein is CASSENGGATRRGKNIQYF. CDR3 sequence (DNA): TGCGCCAGCAGTGAGAACGGTGGAGCGACAAGAAGGGGCAAAAACATTCAGTACTTC.

The V call is TRBV19, the J call TRBJ1-1, with a tentative D call TRBD1 (5 bases). The CDR3 runs 14 residues. Germline-derived CDR1 and CDR2 are LNHDA and SQIVND (reference sequence). The germline V and J ends were trimmed by 4 bases and 1 base, with 10 bases remaining between them. CDR3 residues: CASSRGRGNTEAFF. In DNA, the CDR3 is TGTGCCAGTAGTAGGGGGAGGGGGAACACTGAAGCTTTCTTT.

This chain links TRBV10-3 with TRBJ2-5; D perhaps matches TRBD1 (6 bases). CDR1 is ENHRY and CDR2 is SYGVKD in the germline V gene. The length of the CDR3 is 15 residues. The V end was cut by 6 bases, the J end by 5 bases, with 19 bases between. CDR3 residues: CAISELLPRGETQYF. The CDR3 DNA is TGTGCCATCAGCGAGCTTCTACCGAGGGGGGAGACCCAGTACTTC.

This clone is medium-sized (0.01 to 0.1%) in the sample. This chain connects TRBV5-1 to TRBJ1-5, with D tentatively TRBD1 (5 bases). From germline, CDR1 is SGHRS and CDR2 YFSETQ. V lost 2 bases and J lost 3, with 9 bases in between. This CDR3 is built from 14 residues. CDR3 DNA: TGCGCCAGCAGCTTAGACAGTTACAATCAGCCCCAGCATTTT. Protein: CASSLDSYNQPQHF.

The chain couples TRBV15 to TRBJ2-1; no firm D call. The V gene lost 5 bases and the J gene lost 7 bases, with 9 bases spanning the gap. CDR3 size: 12 residues. Germline CDR1 reads LNHNV; CDR2 reads YYDKDF (reference sequence). The CDR3 loop reads CATSSKQNEQFF. CDR3 sequence (DNA): TGTGCCACCAGCTCGAAACAGAATGAGCAGTTCTTC.

The chain joins TRBV28 to TRBJ2-2; 7 bases align to TRBD1. This CDR3 comprises 14 residues. The J segment lost 1 base and the V segment lost 8 bases, leaving 4 bases of the junction unmatched. Per the germline V gene, CDR1 is MDHEN and CDR2 is SYDVKM. The CDR3 spells CASLPGGNTGELFF. The DNA for the CDR3 is TGTGCCAGCTTACCAGGGGGGAACACCGGGGAGCTGTTTTTT.

The count of this clone is one. J is TRBJ1-1 and V is TRBV5-1, with a tentative D call TRBD1 (6 bases). Germline-derived CDR1 and CDR2 are SGHRS and YFSETQ. The CDR3 covers 15 residues. The V end lost 0 bases, the J end lost 4 bases, and 13 bases lay between the germline ends. Written as DNA, the CDR3 is TGCGCCAGCAGCTTGGTCGGGGGGCCTACCACTGAAGCTTTCTTT. Its protein is CASSLVGGPTTEAFF.

The V gene is TRBV19, the J gene TRBJ2-1; TRBD2 aligns across 11 bases. Germline loops: CDR1 LNHDA, CDR2 SQIVND (reference sequence). J gave up 0 bases and V 6 bases, and 13 bases lay outside the gene matches. The CDR3 length is 19 residues. This CDR3 is CASSRGTSGISSSYNEQFF. DNA of the CDR3: TGTGCCAGTAGCCGCGGGACTAGCGGCATTTCGAGCTCCTACAATGAGCAGTTCTTC.